Detailed here is one T cell receptor beta chain. The target antigen is unknown. The data derive from a study of graft-versus-host responses after intestinal transplantation. Study background: Anti-thymocyte globulin was used for induction in all recipients, who then took tacrolimus and steroids for around 3 years. Overall study results and limits: GvH clones surfaced in recipient marrow, some emerging earlier in ileum or blood.

TCRdb keeps only in-frame clones here, not all; method: immunoSEQ multiplex PCR. This sample yields tens of thousands of clones, of which over 85% are seen a single time; around 0.49% belongs to the top ten. The V end lost 5 bases, the J end lost 3 bases, and 16 bases lay between the germline ends. The germline CDR1 and CDR2 sequences are SGHNT and YENEEA. The length of the CDR3 is 15 residues. The sequencing used unstimulated CD8+ T cells sorted from spleen or lymph node cells, collected before intestinal transplant. The sequence was obtained from a human donor who received an intestinal transplant. The rearrangement links TRBV11-3 to TRBJ2-5, with D possibly TRBD2 on 6 matching bases. This CDR3 is CASSLWTREEETQYF. The CDR3 region has the DNA TGTGCCAGCAGCCTCTGGACAAGGGAGGAAGAGACCCAGTACTTC.